The 14 T cell receptor beta chains reported below all come from one sample, sequenced in a study of T cell changes during pregnancy in multiple sclerosis. Method: immunoSEQ multiplex PCR; TCRdb's copy keeps in-frame clones and lacks some. There are 60,000 to 95,000 clones in the sample; 75% to 95% occur only once, and 0.35% to 0.45% lies in the top ten. Material: CD4+ T cells from peripheral blood mononuclear cells, obtained before pregnancy. Receptors were obtained from a female donor with multiple sclerosis, enrolled in a pregnancy study.

This rearrangement joins TRBV18 to TRBJ2-2; no clear D gene. V was shortened by 0 bases and J by 2 bases, with 10 bases between the two germline ends. CDR1 is KGHSH, CDR2 LQKENI, per germline. This CDR3 has 16 amino acids. Written as DNA, the CDR3 is TGTGCCAGCTCACCACCCGGCCAGGCAAACACCGGGGAGCTGTTTTTT. This gives the protein CASSPPGQANTGELFF.

This clone occurred once. V is TRBV28 and J is TRBJ2-1; 12 bases agree with TRBD2. V shed 8 bases and J 7 bases; nucleotides not matched to a gene: 15. From germline, CDR1 is MDHEN and CDR2 SYDVKM. The CDR3 runs 17 residues. In DNA, the CDR3 is TGTGCCAGCCGGACTAGCGGGATTGACATGGGGCGGAATGAGCAGTTCTTC. This encodes CASRTSGIDMGRNEQFF.

This clone showed up just a few times. The chain joins TRBV5-1 to TRBJ1-2; D is unclear. The V end was cut by 4 bases, the J end by 7 bases, with 11 bases between. CDR3 size: 12 residues. In germline, CDR1 is SGHRS, CDR2 YFSETQ. CDR3 sequence (DNA): TGCGCCAGCAGCGGCACGCGGGGTGGCTACACCTTC. Protein: CASSGTRGGYTF.

The chain is built from TRBV6-5 and TRBJ1-4; D gene unclear. The CDR3 runs 15 residues. V lost 5 bases and J lost 0, with 10 bases in between. The germline V gene encodes CDR1 MNHEY and CDR2 SVGAGI. The CDR3 spells CASSRTFATNEKLFF. The CDR3 DNA reads as TGTGCCAGCAGTCGAACTTTCGCAACTAATGAAAAACTGTTTTTT.

The chain uses TRBV29-1 and TRBJ2-3, with 7 bases aligning to TRBD2. With V trimmed by 5 bases and J by 6 bases, 8 bases remained unmatched. Germline-derived CDR1 and CDR2 are SQVTM and ANQGSEA. The CDR3 consists of 13 residues. The CDR3 sequence is CSVTPGGYDTQYF. In nucleotides, the CDR3 is TGCAGCGTTACCCCCGGGGGGTACGATACGCAGTATTTT.

The chain uses TRBV18 and TRBJ1-3, with TRBD1 identical over 10 bases. The CDR3 extends over 15 amino acids. The V segment lost 4 bases and the J segment 9 bases; nucleotides outside the gene matches: 9. Looked up from germline, CDR1 is KGHSH and CDR2 is LQKENI. CDR3: CASSRLGQGSGTIYF. CDR3 in DNA: TGTGCCAGCTCACGATTGGGACAGGGGTCGGGCACCATATATTTT.

The V gene is TRBV28, the J gene TRBJ1-5, with D possibly TRBD1 on 5 matching bases. Germline V gene data show CDR1 as MDHEN and CDR2 as SYDVKM. V was clipped by 1 base and J by 7 bases, with 11 bases between them. The CDR3 runs 14 residues. The CDR3 coding sequence is TGTGCCAGCAGTTTATTCAGGGCCCAGCAGCCCCAGCATTTT. Translation: CASSLFRAQQPQHF.

The CDR3 spells CAWSGRRPTDTQYF. CDR3 in DNA: TGTGCCTGGAGTGGTAGGCGGCCCACAGATACGCAGTATTTT. The V call is TRBV30, the J call TRBJ2-3; D unresolved. The germline CDR1 and CDR2 sequences are GTSNPN and SVGIG (reference sequence). With 1 base removed from V and 2 bases from J, the gap between germline ends came to 10 bases. The CDR3 has 14 residues.

This CDR3 is CASSKTKGANEKLFF. DNA for the CDR3: TGTGCCAGCAGCAAGACAAAGGGGGCGAATGAAAAACTGTTTTTT. This sequence joins TRBV7-2 and TRBJ1-4; 7 positions agree with TRBD1. Per germline, CDR1 SGHTA and CDR2 FQGNSA. The V segment lost 5 bases and the J segment 5 bases; nucleotides outside the gene matches: 8. The CDR3 length is 15 residues.

The chain couples TRBV7-9 to TRBJ2-6, with 12 bases lining up with TRBD2. The V segment lost 4 bases and the J segment 1 base; nucleotides outside the gene matches: 5. This CDR3 is built from 18 residues. CDR1 is SEHNR and CDR2 is FQNEAQ in the germline V gene (reference sequence). In DNA form, the CDR3 reads TGTGCCAGCAGCTACCTAGCGGGGGGGCCTTCTGGGGCCAACGTCCTGACTTTC. Translated, it gives CASSYLAGGPSGANVLTF.

V usage is TRBV2 and J usage is TRBJ2-4, with 10 positions matching TRBD1. CDR3 size: 18 residues. V trimming: 6 bases; J trimming: 1 base; junction bases outside the gene matches: 12. Germline-derived CDR1 and CDR2 are SNHLY and FYNNEI. The CDR3 is CASSAQHAGQGAKNIQYF. In nucleotides, the CDR3 is TGTGCCAGCAGCGCCCAGCACGCGGGACAGGGGGCCAAAAACATTCAGTACTTC.

The DNA for the CDR3 is TGCGCCAGCAGCTCAGGGACTAGCGGGGGCCGCAGCTCCTACAATGAGCAGTTCTTC. Amino acid sequence: CASSSGTSGGRSSYNEQFF. The chain couples TRBV5-1 to TRBJ2-1, with 14 bases that match TRBD2. There are 19 residues in the CDR3. Trimming at V came to 3 bases and at J to 0 bases, leaving 8 bases not matched to a gene. Germline V gene data show CDR1 as SGHRS and CDR2 as YFSETQ.

The chain links TRBV28 to TRBJ1-1, with TRBD1 matching 9 bases. This CDR3 contains 18 residues. Germline V gene data show CDR1 as MDHEN and CDR2 as SYDVKM. V gave up 1 base and J gave up 3 bases; unmatched junction bases: 12. CDR3 in amino acids: CASSLLYGTGREDTEAFF. The CDR3 nucleotides are TGTGCCAGCAGTTTATTGTACGGGACAGGGAGGGAGGACACTGAAGCTTTCTTT. Together with reference TRBV28 and TRBJ1-1, the CDR3 gives the full variable domain: DVKVTQSSRYLVKRTGEKVFLECVQDMDHENMFWYRQDPGLGLRLIYFSYDVKMKEKGDIPEGYSVSREKKERFSLILESASTNQTSMYLCASSLLYGTGREDTEAFFGQGTRLTVV.

The chain joins TRBV18 to TRBJ2-7, with 8 bases that match TRBD1. Germline CDR1 KGHSH, CDR2 LQKENI. The V and J ends lost 4 bases and 2 bases, in that order; junction bases with no gene match: 13. The CDR3 runs 17 residues. This CDR3 is CASSRNNRGINTYEQYF. In DNA, the CDR3 is TGTGCCAGCTCACGAAACAACAGGGGGATCAATACCTACGAGCAGTACTTC.